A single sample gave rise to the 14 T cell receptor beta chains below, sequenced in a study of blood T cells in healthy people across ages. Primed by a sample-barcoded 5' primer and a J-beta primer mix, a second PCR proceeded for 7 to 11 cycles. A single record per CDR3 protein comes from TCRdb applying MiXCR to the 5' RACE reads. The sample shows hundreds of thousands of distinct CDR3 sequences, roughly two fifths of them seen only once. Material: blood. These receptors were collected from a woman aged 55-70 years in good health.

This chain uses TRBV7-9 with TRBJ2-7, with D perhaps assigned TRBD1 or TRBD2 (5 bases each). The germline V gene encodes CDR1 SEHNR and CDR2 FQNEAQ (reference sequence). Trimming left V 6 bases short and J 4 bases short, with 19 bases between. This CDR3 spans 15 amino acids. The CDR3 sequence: CASSSQYGAGYEQYF. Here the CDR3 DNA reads TGTGCCAGCAGTTCACAGTACGGGGCTGGGTACGAGCAGTACTTC.

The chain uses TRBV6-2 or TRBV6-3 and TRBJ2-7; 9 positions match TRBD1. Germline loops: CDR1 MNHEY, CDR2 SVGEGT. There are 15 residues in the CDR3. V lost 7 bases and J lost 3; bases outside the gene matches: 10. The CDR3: CASIPSGTGRYEQYF. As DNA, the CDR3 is TGTGCCAGCATACCTTCCGGGACAGGGCGCTACGAGCAGTACTTC.

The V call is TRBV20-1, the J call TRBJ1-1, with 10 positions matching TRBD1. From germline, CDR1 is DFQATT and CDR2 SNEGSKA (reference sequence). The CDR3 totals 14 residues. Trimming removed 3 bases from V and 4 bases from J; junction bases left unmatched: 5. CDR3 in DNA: TGCAGTGCTAGCCGGACAGGGGGTGGCACTGAAGCTTTCTTT. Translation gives CSASRTGGGTEAFF.

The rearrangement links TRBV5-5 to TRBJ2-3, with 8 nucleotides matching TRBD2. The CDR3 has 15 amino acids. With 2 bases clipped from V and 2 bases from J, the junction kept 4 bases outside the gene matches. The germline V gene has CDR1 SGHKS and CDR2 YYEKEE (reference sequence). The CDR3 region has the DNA TGTGCCAGCAGCTTTTTAGCGGGGTACACAGATACGCAGTATTTT. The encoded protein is CASSFLAGYTDTQYF. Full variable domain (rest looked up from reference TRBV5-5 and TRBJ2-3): DAGVTQSPTHLIKTRGQQVTLRCSPISGHKSVSWYQQVLGQGPQFIFQYYEKEERGRGNFPDRFSARQFPNYSSELNVNALLLGDSALYLCASSFLAGYTDTQYFGPGTRLTVL.

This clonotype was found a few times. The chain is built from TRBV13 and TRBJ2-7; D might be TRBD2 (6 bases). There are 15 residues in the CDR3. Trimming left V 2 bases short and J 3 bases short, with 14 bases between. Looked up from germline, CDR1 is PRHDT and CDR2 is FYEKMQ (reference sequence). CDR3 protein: CASSLKGLSRYEQYF. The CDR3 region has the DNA TGTGCCAGCAGCTTAAAGGGACTTTCCCGCTACGAGCAGTACTTC.

CDR3 DNA: TGCAGCGTGGGCCCGACTAGCGGGGTCACAGATACGCAGTATTTT. Translated: CSVGPTSGVTDTQYF. This sequence joins TRBV29-1 and TRBJ2-3; TRBD2 matches at 11 bases. V lost 6 bases and J lost 2; bases outside the gene matches: 7. The CDR3 totals 15 residues. Germline V lookup: CDR1 SQVTM, CDR2 ANQGSEA.

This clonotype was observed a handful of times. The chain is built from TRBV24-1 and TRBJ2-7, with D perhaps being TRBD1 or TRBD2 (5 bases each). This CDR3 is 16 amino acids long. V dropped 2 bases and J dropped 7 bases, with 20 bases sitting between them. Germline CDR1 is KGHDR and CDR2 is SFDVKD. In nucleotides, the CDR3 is TGTGCCACCAGTGATTCTGAGGGGCACCACAGGCATGAGCAGTACTTC. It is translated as CATSDSEGHHRHEQYF.

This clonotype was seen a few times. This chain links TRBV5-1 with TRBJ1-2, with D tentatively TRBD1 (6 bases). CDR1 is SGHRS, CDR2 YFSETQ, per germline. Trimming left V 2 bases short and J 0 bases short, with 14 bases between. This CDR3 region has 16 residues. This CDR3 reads CASSLPSGEANYGYTF. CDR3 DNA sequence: TGCGCCAGCAGCTTACCATCAGGGGAAGCTAACTATGGCTACACCTTC.

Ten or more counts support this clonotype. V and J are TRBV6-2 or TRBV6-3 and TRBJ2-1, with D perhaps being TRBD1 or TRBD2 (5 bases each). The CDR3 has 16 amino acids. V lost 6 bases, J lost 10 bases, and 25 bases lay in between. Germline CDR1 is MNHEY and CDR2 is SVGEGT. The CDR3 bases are TGTGCCAGCAGCCTACGGGGCGGAGAGCGACCCAAGGAGCAGTTCTTC. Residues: CASSLRGGERPKEQFF.

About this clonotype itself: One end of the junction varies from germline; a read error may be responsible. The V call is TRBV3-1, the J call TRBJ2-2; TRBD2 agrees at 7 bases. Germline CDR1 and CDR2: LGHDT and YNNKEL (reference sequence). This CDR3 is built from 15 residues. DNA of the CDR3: TGTGCCAGCAGCAAAGAGGGAGGGCACACCGGGGAGCTGTTTTTT. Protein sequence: CASSKEGGHTGELFF.

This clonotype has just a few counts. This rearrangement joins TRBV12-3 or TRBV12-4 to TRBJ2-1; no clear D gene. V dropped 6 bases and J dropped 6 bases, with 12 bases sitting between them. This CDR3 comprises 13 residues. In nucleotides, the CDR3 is TGTGCCAGCAGGCACTTAACAACCAATGAGCAGTTCTTC. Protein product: CASRHLTTNEQFF.

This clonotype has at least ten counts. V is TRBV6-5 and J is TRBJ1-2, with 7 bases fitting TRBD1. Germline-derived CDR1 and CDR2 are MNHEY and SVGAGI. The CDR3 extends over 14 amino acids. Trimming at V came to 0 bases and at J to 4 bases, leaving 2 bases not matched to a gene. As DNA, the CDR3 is TGTGCCAGCAGTTACTCGGGGACAGTCTATGGCTACACCTTC. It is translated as CASSYSGTVYGYTF.

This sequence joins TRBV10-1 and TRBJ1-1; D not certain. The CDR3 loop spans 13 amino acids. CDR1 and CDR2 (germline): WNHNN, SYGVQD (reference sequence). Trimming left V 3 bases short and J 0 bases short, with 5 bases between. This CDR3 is CASSDNMNTEAFF. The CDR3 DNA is TGCGCCAGCAGTGACAACATGAACACTGAAGCTTTCTTT.

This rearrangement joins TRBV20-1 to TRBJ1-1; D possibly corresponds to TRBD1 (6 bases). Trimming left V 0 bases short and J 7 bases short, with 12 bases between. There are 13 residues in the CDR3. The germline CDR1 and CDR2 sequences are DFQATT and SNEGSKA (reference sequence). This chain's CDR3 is CSARERTAFEAFF. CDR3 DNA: TGCAGTGCTAGAGAGAGGACAGCGTTTGAAGCTTTCTTT.